This is a list of T cell receptor beta chains from one sample in a study of molecular identifiers for immune sequencing clone quantification. TCRdb fed the PCR reads into MiXCR, producing one record per CDR3 protein. The sample includes hundreds of thousands of distinct CDR3 sequences, 25% of them seen just once. Sequenced material: naive CD8+ T cells from blood, with Jurkat cell RNA spiked in. These receptors all stem from a human donor in good health. Some libraries in this study had Jurkat cell RNA spiked in. CDR3s include the opening cysteine and the closing phenylalanine or tryptophan. Each record gives: V gene, D gene, J gene, clone size, CDR3 protein, CDR3 DNA. A D gene is named only where the DNA matches it firmly. Not all rows give a size; the values are once, few, many and, for expanded clones, a class.

>TRBV5-1|TRBD1|TRBJ1-1|few
CASSVTGRGGTEAFF
TGCGCCAGCAGCGTGACAGGGCGTGGAGGGACTGAAGCTTTCTTT
>TRBV5-4|NA|TRBJ2-6|NA
CASRYSGANVLTF
TGTGCCAGCCGATACTCTGGGGCCAACGTCCTGACTTTC
>TRBV5-4|NA|TRBJ1-1|NA
CASSLDDGLLMNTEAFF
TGTGCCAGCAGCCTGGACGACGGGTTACTAATGAACACTGAAGCTTTCTTT
>TRBV28|NA|TRBJ2-7|many
CASSFRSTWYEQYF
TGTGCCAGCAGTTTCCGTAGCACGTGGTACGAGCAGTACTTC
>TRBV2|TRBD1|TRBJ2-4|NA
CASLTTGNIQYF
TGTGCCAGTTTAACGACAGGGAACATTCAGTACTTC
>TRBV12-3/TRBV12-4|NA|TRBJ2-4|once
CASSLAGEGTKNIQYF
TGTGCCAGCAGTTTAGCGGGAGAGGGAACCAAAAACATTCAGTACTTC
>TRBV20-1|TRBD1|TRBJ2-3|few
CSARDRDRVWTDTQYF
TGCAGTGCTAGAGACCGTGACAGGGTTTGGACAGATACGCAGTATTTT
>TRBV4-3|NA|TRBJ2-1|few
CASSRIWRDEYNEQFF
TGCGCCAGCAGCCGGATATGGCGGGATGAATACAATGAGCAGTTCTTC
>TRBV5-6|NA|TRBJ2-7|NA
CASSFRRDEQYF
TGTGCCAGCAGCTTTCGGAGGGACGAGCAGTACTTC
>TRBV4-3|TRBD2|TRBJ2-7|NA
CASSQDRGGTNEQYF
TGCGCCAGCAGCCAAGATCGTGGAGGGACTAACGAGCAGTACTTC
>TRBV19|NA|TRBJ2-2|many
CASSFPTAGELFF
TGTGCCAGTAGTTTTCCGACAGCCGGGGAGCTGTTTTTT
>TRBV12-5|NA|TRBJ2-3|many
CASGTGTASEDTQYF
TGTGCTAGTGGCACGGGGACGGCTAGTGAGGATACGCAGTATTTT
>TRBV7-2|NA|TRBJ1-5|many
CASSLASTQPQHF
TGTGCCAGCAGCTTAGCATCGACTCAGCCCCAGCATTTT
>TRBV28|TRBD2|TRBJ2-5|NA
CASSALAGGETQYF
TGTGCCAGCAGTGCCCTAGCGGGAGGGGAGACCCAGTACTTC
>TRBV11-3|TRBD2|TRBJ2-1|NA
CASSLGTSGRADEQFF
TGTGCCAGCAGCTTAGGCACTAGCGGGAGGGCTGATGAGCAGTTCTTC
>TRBV7-2|TRBD2|TRBJ2-5|few
CASSIPTSGQETQYF
TGTGCCAGCAGCATACCGACTAGCGGCCAAGAGACCCAGTACTTC